Included here is one TCR beta chain sequence, with context. This clone showed up just once. Its binding antigen is unknown. Base qualities are missing; no much larger clone stands one base away. The data are from a study of control samples from healthy donors and cancer patients (dated by TCRdb to the early 2020s). The CDR1 and CDR2 encoded by the germline V gene (reference sequence) are LNHDA and SQIVND. Clipping removes 7 bases from V and 4 bases from J, with 8 as the unmatched junction base count. The CDR3 contains 16 residues, cysteine and phenylalanine counted. Only the CDR3 region is kept as DNA, spanning 48 bases read in frame from base 1. Library generation was performed with the immunoSEQ multiplex PCR assay. The table was pulled from immuneACCESS by TCRdb, which kept in-frame rearrangements only. Such tables lose some clones; where checked, under half of the loss comes from unresolved V genes, and the rest has no known cause. Across this sample there are fewer than 200,000 clones, with 90% seen only once. More than 1.3% of the sample rests with the top ten.

The sequenced sample was blood. This TCR was sampled from a woman aged 50 to 60 in good health. The rearrangement combines TRBV19 with TRBJ2-2; TRBD2 lines up with 11 middle nucleotides. The CDR3 sequence is CASKRRLAGFTGELFF. The DNA is TGTGCCAGTAAGAGGAGACTAGCGGGATTCACCGGGGAGCTGTTTTTT.